The 5 T cell receptor beta chains given below trace back to one sample, sequenced in a study of glioma-infiltrating T cells after dendritic cell vaccination. Profiling relied on immunoSEQ multiplex PCR, and the TCRdb table lists in-frame clones only, not all of them. The profile shows 80,000 to 95,000 clones, roughly 84% of them singletons. Sequencing used blood, obtained before dendritic cell vaccination. The receptors here all came from a human donor with glioblastoma.

This clone was recorded many times. This chain links TRBV6-5 with TRBJ1-3; tentatively, D is TRBD1 (5 bases). V was shortened by 4 bases and J by 4 bases, with 14 bases between the two germline ends. Germline V gene data show CDR1 as MNHEY and CDR2 as SVGAGI. The CDR3 contains 15 residues. For the CDR3, the DNA is TGTGCCAGCAGTTCCTCCGGGCGGACAGGAAACACCATATATTTT. Its protein product is CASSSSGRTGNTIYF.

The chain recombines TRBV5-4 with TRBJ2-5, with D maybe TRBD1 (5 bases). CDR1 and CDR2 (germline): SGHNT, YYREEE (reference sequence). This CDR3 spans 13 amino acids. V lost 8 bases, J lost 2 bases, and 13 bases lay in between. This CDR3 is CASGRTPQETQYF. The CDR3 DNA follows: TGTGCCAGTGGACGGACACCTCAAGAGACCCAGTACTTC.

The chain has TRBV27 and TRBJ1-1; 7 bases are a match to TRBD1. The CDR3 runs to 13 residues. CDR1 is MNHEY and CDR2 is SMNVEV in the germline V gene (reference sequence). The J segment lost 7 bases and the V segment lost 6 bases, leaving 8 bases of the junction unmatched. In DNA, the CDR3 is TGTGCCAGCAGCCGGACAGGCCCCCTTGAAGCTTTCTTT. Its protein is CASSRTGPLEAFF.

This sequence joins TRBV7-6 and TRBJ2-5; possibly TRBD2 for D (5 bases). V lost 1 base and J lost 2, with 8 bases in between. The CDR3 runs to 14 residues. Germline-derived CDR1 and CDR2 are SGHVS and FNYEAQ. The CDR3 bases are TGTGCCAGCAGCTTAGAGACTATTCAAGAGACCCAGTACTTC. This gives the protein CASSLETIQETQYF.

V and J are TRBV20-1 and TRBJ1-2, with a tentative D call TRBD1 (6 bases). The CDR3 is 11 residues long. The germline V gene has CDR1 DFQATT and CDR2 SNEGSKA (reference sequence). The V and J ends lost 6 bases and 10 bases respectively, with 15 bases between them. The CDR3 loop reads CSAPRGSIYTF. The CDR3 coding sequence is TGCAGTGCCCCAAGGGGGAGCATCTACACCTTC.